Below are 10 T cell receptor beta chains sequenced from a single sample in a study of radiotherapy plus CTLA-4 blockade in lung cancer. Sequenced by immunoSEQ multiplex PCR; TCRdb stores in-frame clones only, minus some. The profile shows 40,000 to 50,000 clones, around 75% of them singletons. Specimen: peripheral blood, collected from a patient treated with radiotherapy plus ipilimumab. The receptors were sampled from a human donor with non-small cell lung cancer who had stable disease on radiotherapy plus ipilimumab.

The J gene is TRBJ1-3, the V gene TRBV18; the match to TRBD1 covers 11 bases. The CDR3 is made up of 16 amino acids. Germline V gives CDR1 KGHSH, CDR2 LQKENI. J was trimmed by 0 bases and V by 6 bases; bases with no gene match: 4. The CDR3 spells CASSWTGGDSGNTIYF. CDR3 bases: TGTGCCAGCTCTTGGACAGGGGGCGACTCTGGAAACACCATATATTTT.

The J gene is TRBJ2-3, the V gene TRBV18; 10 bases line up with TRBD2. Germline values: CDR1 KGHSH, CDR2 LQKENI. The junction had 10 bases not matched to a gene; V was cut back by 2 bases and J by 5 bases. The CDR3 runs to 17 residues. The CDR3 is CASSPSPASGGRDTQYF. In DNA, the CDR3 is TGTGCCAGCTCACCATCCCCGGCTAGCGGGGGACGAGATACGCAGTATTTT.

The chain combines TRBV9 with TRBJ1-6; D is unclear. The germline CDR1 and CDR2 sequences are SGDLS and YYNGEE. The ends were cut back, 0 bases at V and 10 bases at J, with 8 bases in the middle. CDR3 length equals 13 residues. CDR3 in DNA: TGTGCCAGCAGCGTAGCTCTTGAGTCACCCCTCCACTTT. It encodes CASSVALESPLHF.

The gene calls are TRBV19 and TRBJ1-3, with D unclear. V lost 3 bases and J lost 0, with 9 bases in between. CDR3 size: 15 residues. CDR1 is LNHDA, CDR2 SQIVND, per germline (reference sequence). CDR3 in DNA: TGTGCCAGTAGTATCTTAGGGAGCTCTGGAAACACCATATATTTT. This sequence encodes CASSILGSSGNTIYF.

The rearrangement links TRBV5-4 to TRBJ1-6; 10 positions agree with TRBD1. The CDR3 length is 15 residues. The germline V gene encodes CDR1 SGHNT and CDR2 YYREEE (reference sequence). Unmatched junction bases numbered 5, after V lost 4 bases and J lost 7 bases. The chain's CDR3 is CASSMLDRGNSPLHF. The CDR3 bases are TGTGCCAGCAGCATGTTGGACAGGGGGAATTCACCCCTCCACTTT. The variable domain in full, with the rest retrieved from reference TRBV5-4 and TRBJ1-6, is ETGVTQSPTHLIKTRGQQVTLRCSSQSGHNTVSWYQQALGQGPQFIFQYYREEENGRGNFPPRFSGLQFPNYSSELNVNALELDDSALYLCASSMLDRGNSPLHFGNGTRLTVT.

This chain links TRBV5-1 with TRBJ2-1; tentatively, D is TRBD2 (6 bases). Trimming left V 0 bases short and J 3 bases short, with 10 bases between. The CDR3 has 15 residues. Germline CDR1 SGHRS, CDR2 YFSETQ. The DNA of the CDR3 is TGCGCCAGCAGCTTGGTGGGGGGTAACTACAATGAGCAGTTCTTC. Translating gives CASSLVGGNYNEQFF.

The rearrangement joins TRBV9 to TRBJ2-7; D is perhaps TRBD1 (6 bases). The CDR3 sequence is 15 residues long. V was pared by 1 base and J by 3 bases, with 14 bases between. The germline CDR1 and CDR2 sequences are SGDLS and YYNGEE. Here the CDR3 DNA reads TGTGCCAGCAGCGTAAGCCCAGGGGCGGTCTACGAGCAGTACTTC. This gives the protein CASSVSPGAVYEQYF.

The CDR3 nucleotides read TGTGCCAGCAGGAGAGAGGCGTCCTATAATTCACCCCTCCACTTT. Protein: CASRREASYNSPLHF. The chain carries TRBV6-5 and TRBJ1-6; no reliable D call. CDR1 MNHEY and CDR2 SVGAGI come from the germline V gene. Trimming cost V 6 bases and J 1 base, with 10 bases left between them. The CDR3 length is 15 residues.

The DNA for the CDR3 is TGTGCCAGCAGCTTCTCCGGGGGGCAGGACGAGCAGTACTTC. Translating gives CASSFSGGQDEQYF. The chain combines TRBV6-1 with TRBJ2-7; a possible D gene is TRBD2 (7 bases). V was trimmed by 6 bases and J by 5 bases, leaving 17 bases between them. CDR3 size: 14 residues. CDR1 and CDR2 (germline): MNHNS, SASEGT.

The chain is built from TRBV30 and TRBJ1-4; 8 bases are shared with TRBD1. CDR1 GTSNPN and CDR2 SVGIG come from the germline V gene (reference sequence). This CDR3 is built from 14 residues. V lost 5 bases to trimming and J lost 8 bases; unmatched junction nucleotides: 10. CDR3 in amino acids: CAWSGGGLREKLFF. The CDR3 DNA reads TGTGCCTGGTCAGGGGGCGGGTTACGGGAAAAACTGTTTTTT.